A single sample gave rise to the 19 T cell receptor beta chains below, sequenced in a study of blood T cell repertoires in COVID-19. The repertoire was sequenced with immunoSEQ multiplex PCR; TCRdb's copy has only in-frame clones and lacks some. The sample shows 40,000 to 45,000 clones, approximately 91% of them seen only once. The source material was peripheral blood. The receptors originated from a man between 45 and 60 years old with active COVID-19.

The V gene is TRBV7-9, the J gene TRBJ2-1; D might be TRBD2 (5 bases). V dropped 7 bases and J dropped 1 base, with 20 bases sitting between them. This CDR3 comprises 17 residues. Germline V gene data show CDR1 as SEHNR and CDR2 as FQNEAQ (reference sequence). CDR3 in DNA: TGTGCCAGCACCCAAACCGGTGGGAGTCTGTCCTACAATGAGCAGTTCTTC. Its translation is CASTQTGGSLSYNEQFF.

V is TRBV27 and J is TRBJ2-3, with D unresolved. V was shortened by 3 bases and J by 6 bases, with 4 bases between the two germline ends. The CDR3 is made up of 11 amino acids. The germline V gene has CDR1 MNHEY and CDR2 SMNVEV (reference sequence). The CDR3 protein is CASSFSDTQYF. The CDR3 DNA sequence: TGTGCCAGCAGTTTTTCGGATACGCAGTATTTT.

V and J are TRBV7-3 and TRBJ1-6; D gene ambiguous. CDR3 length: 14 amino acids. Trimming left V 2 bases short and J 6 bases short, with 8 bases between. Germline lookup yields CDR1 SGHTA and CDR2 FQGTGA. CDR3 in amino acids: CASSLGFSNSPLHF. For the CDR3, the DNA is TGTGCCAGCAGCTTAGGTTTTAGTAATTCACCCCTCCACTTT.

The V call is TRBV6-1, the J call TRBJ2-5; D unresolved. CDR3 size: 15 residues. With 2 bases removed from V and 0 bases from J, the gap between germline ends came to 10 bases. Germline CDR1 is MNHNS and CDR2 is SASEGT. CDR3 coding DNA: TGTGCCAGCAGTGAATCCGCGGCAGACCAAGAGACCCAGTACTTC. Residues: CASSESAADQETQYF.

The DNA for the CDR3 is TGCGCCAGCAGCGCCGGCCTAGCGGGAGAAAACATTCAGTACTTC. It is translated as CASSAGLAGENIQYF. The rearrangement uses TRBV10-1 and TRBJ2-4, with 10 bases that match TRBD2. This CDR3 has 15 amino acids. CDR1 is WNHNN, CDR2 SYGVQD, per germline (reference sequence). Losses at the gene ends were 6 bases for V and 5 bases for J; bases not matched to a gene: 7.

This chain's CDR3 is CASSSSANEQFF. CDR3 bases: TGTGCCAGCAGTTCCTCAGCCAATGAGCAGTTCTTC. The chain is built from TRBV6-2 or TRBV6-3 and TRBJ2-1; no firm D call. V lost 4 bases, J lost 6 bases, and 7 bases lay in between. Germline V CDR1 and CDR2: MNHEY, SVGEGT. The CDR3 sequence is 12 residues long.

V gene TRBV29-1 combines with J gene TRBJ1-5; D perhaps matches TRBD1 (5 bases). Trimming cost V 4 bases and J 1 base, with 8 bases left between them. There are 13 residues in the CDR3. CDR1 is SQVTM and CDR2 is ANQGSEA in the germline V gene. In DNA, the CDR3 is TGCAGCGTTGGCGGGGGGAGCAATCAGCCCCAGCATTTT. Translated: CSVGGGSNQPQHF.

This chain uses TRBV20-1 with TRBJ1-2; D ambiguous. V was clipped by 4 bases and J by 7 bases, with 10 bases between them. CDR1 and CDR2 from the germline V gene are DFQATT and SNEGSKA (reference sequence). The CDR3 covers 11 residues. CDR3 nucleotide sequence: TGCAGTGCTACCGGAGCAGCTGGCTACACCTTC. It codes for CSATGAAGYTF.

The chain uses TRBV6-5 and TRBJ2-7, with TRBD2 identical over 12 bases. V dropped 2 bases and J dropped 10; count of bases not matched to a gene: 9. This CDR3 has 15 residues. Germline lookup yields CDR1 MNHEY and CDR2 SVGAGI. This CDR3 is CASSYAASGGVGQYF. The DNA for the CDR3 is TGTGCCAGCAGTTACGCGGCTAGCGGGGGGGTCGGACAGTACTTC.

V gene TRBV7-9 combines with J gene TRBJ2-5; D is unclear. The length of the CDR3 is 13 residues. The V gene's germline CDR1 is SEHNR and CDR2 FQNEAQ (reference sequence). Trimming took off 3 bases at V and 2 bases at J, with 7 bases between the two ends. The DNA for the CDR3 is TGTGCCAGCAGCTTCCCCCGTCAAGAGACCCAGTACTTC. Amino acid sequence: CASSFPRQETQYF. Using reference TRBV7-9 and TRBJ2-5 for the parts outside the CDR3, the full variable domain is DTGVSQNPRHKITKRGQNVTFRCDPISEHNRLYWYRQTLGQGPEFLTYFQNEAQLEKSRLLSDRFSAERPKGSFSTLEIQRTEQGDSAMYLCASSFPRQETQYFGPGTRLLVL.

This clone was observed a few times. The chain combines TRBV19 with TRBJ1-5, with 9 bases aligning to TRBD1. V shed 1 base, J shed 6 bases, and the junction held 4 bases outside the gene matches. The germline CDR1 and CDR2 sequences are LNHDA and SQIVND (reference sequence). This CDR3 has 15 amino acids. For the CDR3, the DNA is TGTGCCAGTAGTATAGTCGGGACAGGGCTTCAGCCCCAGCATTTT. The encoded protein is CASSIVGTGLQPQHF. The full variable domain, with the rest looked up from reference TRBV19 and TRBJ1-5, is DGGITQSPKYLFRKEGQNVTLSCEQNLNHDAMYWYRQDPGQGLRLIYYSQIVNDFQKGDIAEGYSVSREKKESFPLTVTSAQKNPTAFYLCASSIVGTGLQPQHFGDGTRLSIL.

The chain has TRBV6-5 and TRBJ1-6; D is perhaps TRBD1 (6 bases). The CDR3 is 13 residues long. The V gene's germline CDR1 is MNHEY and CDR2 SVGAGI. V was pared by 5 bases and J by 6 bases, with 8 bases between. CDR3 loop: CASSRGGNSPLHF. In nucleotides, the CDR3 is TGTGCCAGCAGTAGGGGGGGTAATTCACCCCTCCACTTT.

This rearrangement joins TRBV11-3 to TRBJ2-3, with 15 bases fitting TRBD2. This CDR3 region has 17 residues. V was clipped by 2 bases and J by 4 bases; unmatched bases: 4. Germline-derived CDR1 and CDR2 are SGHNT and YENEEA. The CDR3 DNA sequence: TGTGCCAGCAGCTTACGCGGACTAGCGGGAGGGTCAGATACGCAGTATTTT. Residues: CASSLRGLAGGSDTQYF.

The chain is built from TRBV11-3 and TRBJ1-1; a weak D match, TRBD1 (6 bases). This CDR3 region has 15 residues. In germline, CDR1 is SGHNT, CDR2 YENEEA. Trimming pared 5 bases from V and 0 bases from J, leaving 13 bases between. CDR3 region: CASSDRTVVNTEAFF. CDR3 DNA: TGTGCCAGCAGCGACAGGACAGTGGTGAACACTGAAGCTTTCTTT.

V is TRBV9 and J is TRBJ1-5; D is ambiguous. Germline V gene sequence: CDR1 SGDLS, CDR2 YYNGEE. Trimming cost V 3 bases and J 4 bases, with 8 bases left between them. This CDR3 contains 13 residues. The CDR3 spells CASSADSNQPQHF. In DNA, the CDR3 is TGTGCCAGCAGCGCCGACTCGAATCAGCCCCAGCATTTT. The whole variable domain, remainder taken from reference TRBV9 and TRBJ1-5, is DSGVTQTPKHLITATGQRVTLRCSPRSGDLSVYWYQQSLDQGLQFLIQYYNGEERAKGNILERFSAQQFPDLHSELNLSSLELGDSALYFCASSADSNQPQHFGDGTRLSIL.

The chain is built from TRBV5-4 and TRBJ2-5; D not certain. CDR3 length equals 13 residues. The V and J ends lost 1 base and 1 base respectively, with 5 bases between them. Germline lookup yields CDR1 SGHNT and CDR2 YYREEE (reference sequence). Here the CDR3 reads CASSLPLQETQYF. CDR3 nucleotide sequence: TGTGCCAGCAGCTTGCCCCTCCAAGAGACCCAGTACTTC.

V usage is TRBV4-1 and J usage is TRBJ2-1, with a weak D call TRBD1 (6 bases). The CDR3 consists of 16 residues. Per germline, CDR1 MGHRA and CDR2 YSYEKL. V gave up 0 bases and J gave up 2 bases, with 11 bases separating them. The DNA for the CDR3 is TGCGCCAGCAGCCAAGAGCAGGGGTTCGCCTACAATGAGCAGTTCTTC. Translation gives CASSQEQGFAYNEQFF.

This clone came up a few times. The rearrangement uses TRBV7-3 and TRBJ1-6, with D possibly matching TRBD1 (5 bases). V was shortened by 3 bases and J by 5 bases, with 8 bases between the two germline ends. Germline V gives CDR1 SGHTA, CDR2 FQGTGA. The CDR3 has 14 amino acids. The CDR3 sequence: CASSFQGHNSPLHF. DNA for the CDR3: TGTGCCAGCAGCTTTCAGGGTCATAATTCACCCCTCCACTTT.

This clone has a single count. The genes are TRBV27 and TRBJ2-3; 10 bases are a match to TRBD2. The germline V gene has CDR1 MNHEY and CDR2 SMNVEV (reference sequence). The CDR3 consists of 14 residues. DNA of the CDR3: TGTGCTTCCTGGGTAGCGGGAGGAGGGGATACGCAGTATTTT. This sequence encodes CASWVAGGGDTQYF.